The T cell receptor (beta chain) described here comes from a study of T cell repertoires in cytomegalovirus infection. The CDR3 has 16 residues. With 5 bases removed from V and 3 bases from J, the gap between germline ends came to 19 bases. The germline CDR1 and CDR2 sequences are SGHVS and FNYEAQ. This clonotype was counted a few times. Antigen: not known. TCRdb fed the reads into MiXCR, producing one record per CDR3 protein. The sample contains 550,000 to 700,000 distinct CDR3 sequences, 35% to 50% of which appear only once. The sequence came from a human donor in good health (CMV status not recorded). Some clones in this sample may be carry-over from other donors' samples. The specimen was cultured PBMCs, collected from culture after CMV antigen stimulation. V and J are TRBV7-6 and TRBJ1-2; a weak D match, TRBD1 (5 bases). Written as DNA, the CDR3 is TGTGCCAGCAGCCCTTATCCCCAGACAGAGTACTATGGCTACACCTTC. Protein product: CASSPYPQTEYYGYTF.